One sample yielded the 29 T cell receptor beta chains listed below, sequenced in a study of T cells in Graves' hyperthyroidism and ophthalmopathy. Amplified TCR beta CDR3 regions derived from RNA transcripts. Researchers ran a first-round RT-PCR on the TCR CDR3 using the HTBI primer set. One entry per CDR3 protein results from TCRdb running MiXCR on the multiplex PCR reads. The data hold a few hundred thousand distinct CDR3 sequences, with more than 20% observed a single time. The sequenced sample was blood. The receptor source for this set is a man aged 18 to 29 with Graves' hyperthyroidism.

This rearrangement joins TRBV6-5 to TRBJ2-7; 7 bases match TRBD2. Germline CDR1 MNHEY, CDR2 SVGAGI. V was pared by 0 bases and J by 3 bases, with 2 bases of the junction left unmatched. The CDR3 totals 14 residues. CDR3 sequence (DNA): TGTGCCAGCAGTTACTCGACTAGCCACTACGAGCAGTACTTC. Its protein is CASSYSTSHYEQYF.

This clonotype showed up just a few times. V usage is TRBV27 and J usage is TRBJ1-5; TRBD1 might be the D (5 bases). Germline V gene lookup returns CDR1 MNHEY and CDR2 SMNVEV (reference sequence). V gave up 11 bases and J gave up 6 bases, with 17 bases separating them. There are 13 residues in the CDR3. The chain's CDR3 is CAPHSQGGQPQHF. CDR3 nucleotide sequence: TGTGCCCCGCATTCCCAGGGAGGTCAGCCCCAGCATTTT.

This clonotype was picked up many times. The V gene is TRBV27, the J gene TRBJ2-7; D uncertain. Germline V gene data show CDR1 as MNHEY and CDR2 as SMNVEV (reference sequence). The CDR3 sequence is 14 residues long. Deletions cut 5 bases from V and 2 bases from J, with 13 bases between. The CDR3 reads CASSRVGSAYEQYF. The CDR3 DNA follows: TGTGCCAGCAGTCGGGTTGGGTCTGCCTACGAGCAGTACTTC.

The sample holds many counts of this clonotype. The chain carries TRBV20-1 and TRBJ2-7; 8 nucleotides match TRBD1. Germline values: CDR1 DFQATT, CDR2 SNEGSKA (reference sequence). With V trimmed by 0 bases and J by 3 bases, 1 base remained unmatched. CDR3 length: 13 residues. This CDR3 reads CSARDDRGYEQYF. The CDR3 DNA is TGCAGTGCTAGAGATGACAGGGGCTACGAGCAGTACTTC.

This clonotype was seen more than once but under ten times. The chain couples TRBV12-3 or TRBV12-4 to TRBJ2-6, with TRBD1 matching 7 bases. The length of the CDR3 is 16 residues. V trimming: 5 bases; J trimming: 4 bases; junction bases outside the gene matches: 8. The CDR3 DNA reads as TGTGCCAGCAGTAGGGGACAGTCCCCCGGGGCCAACGTCCTGACTTTC. This encodes CASSRGQSPGANVLTF.

This clonotype was observed once. The V call is TRBV28, the J call TRBJ2-7, with D tentatively TRBD2 (6 bases). Trimming cost V 11 bases and J 0 bases, with 14 bases left between them. This CDR3 contains 13 residues. Germline lookup yields CDR1 MDHEN and CDR2 SYDVKM. The CDR3 DNA reads as TGTGCCTGCGGGACCGATGCCTCCTACGAGCAGTACTTC. This sequence encodes CACGTDASYEQYF.

A few counts support this clonotype. V is TRBV20-1 and J is TRBJ2-2, with TRBD1 matching 8 bases. Germline V CDR1 and CDR2: DFQATT, SNEGSKA (reference sequence). Trimming cost V 0 bases and J 6 bases; bases outside gene matches: 9. The CDR3 extends over 16 amino acids. CDR3 residues: CSARDLVQGAAGELFF. The CDR3 DNA sequence: TGCAGTGCTAGAGATCTGGTCCAGGGGGCGGCCGGGGAGCTGTTTTTT.

This clonotype was detected many times. This sequence joins TRBV12-3 or TRBV12-4 and TRBJ1-2; TRBD1 agrees at 7 bases. With 5 bases clipped from V and 8 bases from J, the junction kept 14 bases outside the gene matches. The CDR3 totals 15 residues. The CDR3 bases are TGTGCCAGCAGTCTCCCACCTCGACAGGGTGAAGGCTACACCTTC. It encodes CASSLPPRQGEGYTF.

J is TRBJ1-1 and V is TRBV6-5; D not certain. V was cut by 2 bases and J by 4 bases, with 8 bases left in between. The germline V gene has CDR1 MNHEY and CDR2 SVGAGI. This CDR3 is built from 13 residues. The CDR3 DNA reads as TGTGCCAGCAGTTACCCCGAGGGCACTGAAGCTTTCTTT. This gives the protein CASSYPEGTEAFF.

The V gene is TRBV6-2 or TRBV6-3, the J gene TRBJ2-3; TRBD1 matches 10 bases. The CDR3 extends over 16 amino acids. With 4 bases clipped from V and 6 bases from J, the junction kept 10 bases outside the gene matches. CDR1 is MNHEY, CDR2 SVGEGT, per germline. The CDR3 DNA reads as TGTGCCAGCAGTTCTTCCGAGGGACAGGGGTTGGATACGCAGTATTTT. Translated, it gives CASSSSEGQGLDTQYF.

The J gene is TRBJ2-5, the V gene TRBV30; tentatively, D is TRBD1 (6 bases). The CDR3 runs 13 residues. Germline-derived CDR1 and CDR2 are GTSNPN and SVGIG (reference sequence). The V end lost 4 bases, the J end lost 9 bases, and 18 bases lay between the germline ends. The CDR3 loop reads CAWTAGQSVAQYF. CDR3 DNA sequence: TGTGCCTGGACCGCCGGACAGAGTGTAGCCCAGTACTTC.

In this sample, this clonotype turned up many times. The chain carries TRBV6-2 or TRBV6-3 and TRBJ2-3, with D perhaps assigned TRBD1 or TRBD2 (5 bases each). Per the germline V gene, CDR1 is MNHEY and CDR2 is SVGEGT. Trimming took off 5 bases at V and 1 base at J, with 19 bases between the two ends. The CDR3 length is 17 residues. This CDR3 is CASSTGTALPGTDTQYF. The CDR3 DNA reads as TGTGCCAGCAGTACCGGGACGGCCCTTCCTGGCACAGATACGCAGTATTTT.

This clonotype was detected a few times. This may stem from a read error, because a much larger clone lies one nucleotide away. CDR3 region: CAWSISLGGGTEAVF. The CDR3 nucleotides read TGTGCCTGGAGCATTTCCCTGGGGGGAGGCACTGAAGCTGTCTTT. The chain recombines TRBV30 with TRBJ1-1, with TRBD1 as a possible D gene (5 bases). Per germline, CDR1 GTSNPN and CDR2 SVGIG (reference sequence). CDR3 length equals 15 residues.

This clonotype was seen repeatedly, ten times or more. The chain joins TRBV28 to TRBJ2-7, with D possibly TRBD1 on 5 matching bases. There are 14 residues in the CDR3. Germline CDR1 reads MDHEN; CDR2 reads SYDVKM. V was clipped by 5 bases and J by 5 bases, with 16 bases between them. CDR3 residues: CASSPSQGSNEQYF. The CDR3 bases are TGTGCCAGCAGTCCTAGTCAGGGTAGCAACGAGCAGTACTTC.

Remarks on this clonotype: This may stem from a read error, because a much larger clone lies one nucleotide away. The CDR3 loop is CASSQGGQTYGHTF. The CDR3 DNA sequence: TGTGCCAGCAGCCAAGGGGGGCAGACCTATGGCCACACCTTC. The rearrangement uses TRBV14 and TRBJ1-2, with D possibly matching TRBD1 (6 bases). The CDR3 loop spans 14 amino acids. Germline V gives CDR1 SGHDN, CDR2 FVKESK.

This clonotype has ten or more counts. This chain links TRBV12-3 or TRBV12-4 with TRBJ1-5; D remains unclear. The CDR3 is made up of 14 amino acids. V gave up 8 bases and J gave up 4 bases, with 15 bases separating them. The CDR3 sequence: CASRSGNGNQPQHF. The DNA for the CDR3 is TGTGCCAGCCGCTCGGGCAACGGGAATCAGCCCCAGCATTTT.

This clonotype has a count of ten or more. The chain has TRBV28 and TRBJ2-7, with 9 bases fitting TRBD2. Trimming took 5 bases from V and 6 from J; bases not matched to a gene: 14. This CDR3 comprises 16 residues. Germline CDR1 and CDR2: MDHEN and SYDVKM. This CDR3 is CASSPVASGKGGEQYF. As DNA, the CDR3 is TGTGCCAGCAGTCCCGTTGCTAGCGGGAAGGGGGGCGAGCAGTACTTC.

In this sample, this clonotype turned up many times. The rearrangement uses TRBV6-5 and TRBJ2-5; D is uncertain. Germline V gene data show CDR1 as MNHEY and CDR2 as SVGAGI. V lost 0 bases and J 1 base, leaving 12 bases between the germline ends. CDR3 length: 16 residues. The CDR3 is CASSYSEMDPQETQYF. The CDR3 DNA reads TGTGCCAGCAGTTACTCGGAGATGGACCCCCAAGAGACCCAGTACTTC.

This clonotype was recorded once. CDR3 DNA: TGTGCCACCAGTGACCTAAGGGGACTAGCGGGCGCTAACACCGGGGAGCTGTTTTTT. Residues: CATSDLRGLAGANTGELFF. The rearrangement uses TRBV24-1 and TRBJ2-2, with TRBD2 identical over 12 bases. Germline V gene sequence: CDR1 KGHDR, CDR2 SFDVKD. The CDR3 length is 19 residues. The junction had 10 bases not matched to a gene; V was cut back by 4 bases and J by 2 bases.

This clonotype came up a few times. The V and J genes are TRBV28 and TRBJ2-1, with TRBD1 identical over 9 bases. Germline assignment: CDR1 MDHEN and CDR2 SYDVKM. The CDR3 has 15 amino acids. V lost 4 bases to trimming and J lost 6 bases; unmatched junction nucleotides: 7. The CDR3 sequence is CASSSRWDRANEQFF. CDR3 sequence (DNA): TGTGCCAGCAGTTCCCGATGGGACAGGGCCAATGAGCAGTTCTTC.

This clonotype was counted many times. CDR3 nucleotide sequence: TGTGCTAGTACCCTTGGAGGGAATAGCAATCAGCCCCAGCATTTT. It specifies CASTLGGNSNQPQHF. The chain is built from TRBV12-5 and TRBJ1-5; D is ambiguous. The CDR3 has 15 residues. V was clipped by 8 bases and J by 0 bases, with 14 bases between them. Germline V lookup: CDR1 LGHNT, CDR2 FRNRAP.

This clonotype has just one count. Here the CDR3 omits its conserved ending phenylalanine or tryptophan, so a read error is the likely source. The chain couples TRBV2 to TRBJ2-7; 10 nucleotides agree with TRBD1. The CDR3 loop spans 15 amino acids. Trimming cost V 3 bases and J 9 bases; bases outside gene matches: 11. Germline assignment: CDR1 SNHLY and CDR2 FYNNEI. This CDR3 reads CASSDGETGGPPQYL. The CDR3 bases are TGTGCCAGCAGTGACGGGGAGACAGGGGGCCCCCCGCAGTACTTG.

The chain couples TRBV18 to TRBJ2-2, with 9 bases aligning to TRBD1. V was pared by 4 bases and J by 3 bases, with 6 bases of the junction left unmatched. The germline V gene encodes CDR1 KGHSH and CDR2 LQKENI. The length of the CDR3 is 16 residues. The CDR3 DNA reads as TGTGCCAGCTCACTACAGGGGGCGCCTGACACCGGGGAGCTGTTTTTT. Encoded protein: CASSLQGAPDTGELFF.

V gene TRBV18 combines with J gene TRBJ1-2; D gene unclear. Germline V gene data show CDR1 as KGHSH and CDR2 as LQKENI. The CDR3 contains 16 residues. V was trimmed by 4 bases and J by 5 bases, leaving 20 bases between them. As DNA, the CDR3 is TGTGCCAGCTCACGGTCACAGATCCCAGGAACTTATGGCTACACCTTC. Its protein is CASSRSQIPGTYGYTF.

This clonotype was seen just once. This chain connects TRBV12-3 or TRBV12-4 to TRBJ1-2; 10 bases align to TRBD1. This CDR3 has 16 amino acids. J lost 3 bases, V lost 6 bases, and 10 bases had no gene match. The CDR3 DNA is TGTGCCAGCAGCCATGGATGGACAGGGGGGGACTATGGCTACACCTTC. Residues: CASSHGWTGGDYGYTF.

This clonotype was seen once. The rearrangement uses TRBV6-5 and TRBJ2-5; tentative D call: TRBD2 (5 bases). This CDR3 has 14 amino acids. The V end lost 2 bases, the J end lost 7 bases, and 14 bases lay between the germline ends. Germline lookup yields CDR1 MNHEY and CDR2 SVGAGI. CDR3 region: CASSYSGGGVTQYF. The CDR3 DNA follows: TGTGCCAGCAGTTACAGCGGTGGAGGTGTGACCCAGTACTTC.

Many counts were recorded for this clonotype. The genes are TRBV28 and TRBJ1-2; tentatively, D is TRBD1 (5 bases). Germline loops: CDR1 MDHEN, CDR2 SYDVKM. The CDR3 extends over 14 amino acids. Trimming left V 8 bases short and J 8 bases short, with 21 bases between. For the CDR3, the DNA is TGTGCCAGCGACACCGGGACCCTTACTGGGGGCTACACCTTC. As protein: CASDTGTLTGGYTF.

The V call is TRBV7-6, the J call TRBJ2-3; TRBD2 is a possible D gene (6 bases). Germline CDR1 SGHVS, CDR2 FNYEAQ. Trimming cost V 0 bases and J 2 bases, with 9 bases left between them. CDR3 length equals 15 residues. For the CDR3, the DNA is TGTGCCAGCAGCTTAGCGGCGGGGCCCACAGATACGCAGTATTTT. This gives the protein CASSLAAGPTDTQYF.

The rearrangement links TRBV12-5 to TRBJ1-2; D may be TRBD1 (5 bases). Deletions cut 0 bases from V and 2 bases from J, with 16 bases between. The germline V gene has CDR1 LGHNT and CDR2 FRNRAP. The CDR3 loop spans 17 amino acids. This CDR3 is CASGLVLGQVANYGYTF. The CDR3 region has the DNA TGTGCTAGTGGTTTGGTACTGGGGCAGGTGGCGAACTATGGCTACACCTTC.